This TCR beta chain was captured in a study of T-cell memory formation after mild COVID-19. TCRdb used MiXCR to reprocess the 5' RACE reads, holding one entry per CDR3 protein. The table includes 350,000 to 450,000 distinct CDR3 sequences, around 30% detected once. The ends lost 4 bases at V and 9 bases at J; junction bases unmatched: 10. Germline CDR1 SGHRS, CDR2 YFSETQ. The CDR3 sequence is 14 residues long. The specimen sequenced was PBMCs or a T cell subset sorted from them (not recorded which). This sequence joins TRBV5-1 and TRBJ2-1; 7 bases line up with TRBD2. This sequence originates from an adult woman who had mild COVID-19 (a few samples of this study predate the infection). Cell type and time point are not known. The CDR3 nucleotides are TGCGCCAGCAGCCGAGGGCGGGTAGCGGGTGAGCAGTTCTTC. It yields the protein CASSRGRVAGEQFF.